The 31 T cell receptor beta chains below were found in one sample sequenced in a study of Tregs in tolerant kidney transplant recipients. The assay was immunoSEQ multiplex PCR, and TCRdb's table has in-frame clones only and misses some. The sample shows 60,000 or so clones, around 83% of them seen only once. Sequenced: CD4+ T cells from blood. These receptor sequences come from a human donor in good health.

This sequence joins TRBV4-3 and TRBJ2-1; D remains ambiguous. The CDR3 loop spans 13 amino acids. V lost 4 bases and J 5 bases, leaving 9 bases between the germline ends. CDR1 and CDR2 from the germline V gene are LGHNA and YSLEER. The CDR3 protein is CASSPVFDNEQFF. CDR3 bases: TGCGCCAGCAGCCCGGTTTTCGACAATGAGCAGTTCTTC.

This clone appeared once. The J gene is TRBJ1-2, the V gene TRBV30; 8 bases are a match to TRBD1. Losses at the gene ends were 3 bases for V and 5 bases for J; bases not matched to a gene: 14. The CDR3 extends over 16 amino acids. Germline loops: CDR1 GTSNPN, CDR2 SVGIG (reference sequence). The CDR3 sequence is CAWRRAGQGALYGYTF. The CDR3 DNA sequence: TGTGCCTGGAGGCGAGCCGGACAGGGAGCCTTGTATGGCTACACCTTC.

The rearrangement links TRBV15 to TRBJ1-4; D is perhaps TRBD1 (5 bases). Looked up from germline, CDR1 is LNHNV and CDR2 is YYDKDF (reference sequence). There are 14 residues in the CDR3. V lost 3 bases and J lost 10, with 15 bases in between. The CDR3 region is CATSSGTAGSKLFF. CDR3 bases: TGTGCCACCAGCAGCGGGACGGCGGGATCAAAACTGTTTTTT.

The chain uses TRBV30 and TRBJ2-3; D unresolved. The CDR3 covers 13 residues. The V end was cut by 0 bases, the J end by 6 bases, with 10 bases between. Germline CDR1 reads GTSNPN; CDR2 reads SVGIG (reference sequence). CDR3 nucleotides: TGTGCCTGGAGTGTACTTGGCCCGGATACGCAGTATTTT. It encodes CAWSVLGPDTQYF.

This chain links TRBV27 with TRBJ1-5, with 10 bases that match TRBD1. The CDR3 contains 18 residues. V lost 6 bases to trimming and J lost 4 bases; unmatched junction nucleotides: 15. Germline-derived CDR1 and CDR2 are MNHEY and SMNVEV (reference sequence). This chain's CDR3 is CASRGGPTGGGGNQPQHF. CDR3 in DNA: TGTGCCAGCAGAGGGGGACCGACAGGGGGCGGCGGGAATCAGCCCCAGCATTTT.

V gene TRBV19 combines with J gene TRBJ1-2; no firm D call. CDR1 is LNHDA and CDR2 is SQIVND in the germline V gene (reference sequence). This CDR3 comprises 13 residues. V lost 5 bases, J lost 5 bases, and 12 bases lay in between. CDR3 loop: CASSSDLGYGYTF. The CDR3 nucleotides are TGTGCCAGTAGTTCCGACCTGGGGTATGGCTACACCTTC.

The chain is built from TRBV18 and TRBJ1-3; 10 bases agree with TRBD1. The CDR3 extends over 16 amino acids. CDR1 is KGHSH and CDR2 is LQKENI in the germline V gene. Unmatched junction bases numbered 2, after V lost 2 bases and J lost 1 base. CDR3 sequence: CASSPWGQGSGNTIYF. The CDR3 DNA reads as TGTGCCAGCTCACCATGGGGACAGGGGTCTGGAAACACCATATATTTT.

This clone appeared a single time. V gene TRBV6-6 combines with J gene TRBJ2-7; TRBD2 matches at 8 bases. There are 15 residues in the CDR3. Per the germline V gene, CDR1 is MNHNY and CDR2 is SVGAGI (reference sequence). Trimming cost V 2 bases and J 3 bases; bases outside gene matches: 6. CDR3 nucleotide sequence: TGTGCCAGCAGTTACGGGGTAGCGGGGATCTACGAGCAGTACTTC. It codes for CASSYGVAGIYEQYF.

The J gene is TRBJ1-6, the V gene TRBV10-3, with D maybe TRBD1 (6 bases). Trimming took 3 bases from V and 7 from J, leaving 16 bases between them. The CDR3 runs to 16 residues. Germline V gene data show CDR1 as ENHRY and CDR2 as SYGVKD. The CDR3 loop is CAISDPKKGVNSPLHF. The CDR3 coding sequence is TGTGCCATCAGTGATCCCAAAAAGGGGGTCAATTCACCCCTCCACTTT.

The chain carries TRBV29-1 and TRBJ1-2; 7 nucleotides agree with TRBD1. From germline, CDR1 is SQVTM and CDR2 ANQGSEA. CDR3 length: 13 amino acids. The V and J ends lost 8 bases and 6 bases, in that order; junction bases with no gene match: 12. CDR3 sequence reads: CSTESGRGNGYTF. The CDR3 DNA follows: TGCAGCACCGAGTCGGGCAGGGGGAATGGCTACACCTTC. The full variable domain, with the rest looked up from reference TRBV29-1 and TRBJ1-2, is SAVISQKPSRDICQRGTSLTIQCQVDSQVTMMFWYRQQPGQSLTLIATANQGSEATYESGFVIDKFPISRPNLTFSTLTVSNMSPEDSSIYLCSTESGRGNGYTFGSGTRLTVV.

This clone was seen a single time. The chain has TRBV27 and TRBJ1-1, with no clear D. The CDR3 covers 13 residues. The V gene's germline CDR1 is MNHEY and CDR2 SMNVEV (reference sequence). The V and J ends lost 1 base and 1 base respectively, with 4 bases between them. The CDR3 DNA sequence: TGTGCCAGCAGTTTATGGGCGAACACTGAAGCTTTCTTT. Residues: CASSLWANTEAFF.

The V gene is TRBV6-5, the J gene TRBJ2-2, with D unclear. Germline CDR1 and CDR2: MNHEY and SVGAGI. The CDR3 sequence is 14 residues long. V was pared by 1 base and J by 3 bases, with 6 bases between. The chain's CDR3 is CASSYFTHTGELFF. The CDR3 region has the DNA TGTGCCAGCAGTTACTTCACCCACACCGGGGAGCTGTTTTTT.

This clone was seen a single time. The J gene is TRBJ1-2, the V gene TRBV27; tentatively, D is TRBD1 (6 bases). From germline, CDR1 is MNHEY and CDR2 SMNVEV (reference sequence). V was cut by 6 bases and J by 4 bases, with 18 bases left in between. The CDR3 sequence is 15 residues long. The CDR3 nucleotides read TGTGCCAGCAGACGGACAGCCCCGGGGTCCTATGGCTACACCTTC. This codes for CASRRTAPGSYGYTF.

The chain has TRBV6-5 and TRBJ2-7, with TRBD2 matching over 9 bases. After removal of 6 bases from V and 6 bases from J, the junction contained 6 bases not matched to a gene. CDR3 size: 13 residues. Germline V CDR1 and CDR2: MNHEY, SVGAGI. Here the CDR3 reads CASRPGLAVEQYF. CDR3 sequence (DNA): TGTGCCAGCAGACCGGGACTAGCCGTCGAGCAGTACTTC.

The chain has TRBV5-1 and TRBJ2-1; possible D gene TRBD2, 5 bases. The V end lost 4 bases, the J end lost 2 bases, and 10 bases lay between the germline ends. The CDR3 is made up of 14 amino acids. Germline V gene sequence: CDR1 SGHRS, CDR2 YFSETQ. In DNA, the CDR3 is TGCGCCAGCAGCGCATCCGGGGCCTACAATGAGCAGTTCTTC. Amino acid sequence: CASSASGAYNEQFF.

V usage is TRBV30 and J usage is TRBJ2-5; 9 nucleotides line up with TRBD2. The CDR3 extends over 16 amino acids. The V segment lost 1 base and the J segment 5 bases; nucleotides outside the gene matches: 11. Per germline, CDR1 GTSNPN and CDR2 SVGIG (reference sequence). CDR3 in DNA: TGTGCCTGGAGTGCGATTAGCGGGAGCCCCGCGGAGACCCAGTACTTC. It yields the protein CAWSAISGSPAETQYF.

J is TRBJ2-5 and V is TRBV20-1; 7 nucleotides match TRBD1. There are 11 residues in the CDR3. Germline V gene data show CDR1 as DFQATT and CDR2 as SNEGSKA (reference sequence). CDR3 coding DNA: TGCAGCGGGACAGTACAAGAGACCCAGTACTTC. Its translation: CSGTVQETQYF.

V usage is TRBV30 and J usage is TRBJ2-1; the D is unclear. V lost 2 bases to trimming and J lost 2 bases, with 10 bases between them. Germline values: CDR1 GTSNPN, CDR2 SVGIG (reference sequence). This CDR3 comprises 14 residues. The CDR3 spells CAWSLRRPYNEQFF. The CDR3 nucleotides are TGTGCCTGGAGTCTTAGGCGGCCCTACAATGAGCAGTTCTTC.

The chain carries TRBV11-2 and TRBJ2-7; 10 bases line up with TRBD2. Germline V lookup: CDR1 SGHAT, CDR2 FQNNGV. The V and J ends lost 2 bases and 3 bases, in that order; junction bases with no gene match: 16. The CDR3 is made up of 19 amino acids. The CDR3 loop is CASSLPRRLAGISLYEQYF. The CDR3 DNA sequence: TGTGCCAGCAGCTTACCCAGAAGACTAGCGGGCATTTCACTCTACGAGCAGTACTTC.

V and J are TRBV7-6 and TRBJ2-2, with 12 nucleotides matching TRBD2. CDR1 and CDR2 (germline): SGHVS, FNYEAQ. J was trimmed by 6 bases and V by 1 base; bases with no gene match: 6. The CDR3 is made up of 17 amino acids. In DNA, the CDR3 is TGTGCCAGCAGCTTAGGTGCTAGCGGGGGGGCCCCCGGGGAGCTGTTTTTT. Its protein is CASSLGASGGAPGELFF.

The chain joins TRBV11-3 to TRBJ2-3; D gene ambiguous. From germline, CDR1 is SGHNT and CDR2 YENEEA. The V end lost 1 base, the J end lost 7 bases, and 15 bases lay between the germline ends. The CDR3 sequence is 15 residues long. CDR3: CASSLGLESPHTQYF. Written as DNA, the CDR3 is TGTGCCAGCAGCTTAGGGCTAGAATCGCCCCATACGCAGTATTTT.

This clone was seen a few times. CDR3 sequence (DNA): TGCGCCAGCAGCTTGGGGCAGGGGGCTTTTGATACGCAGTATTTT. Translating it yields CASSLGQGAFDTQYF. The V and J genes are TRBV5-1 and TRBJ2-3, with 8 bases identical to TRBD1. The CDR3 consists of 15 residues. Losses at the gene ends were 0 bases for V and 6 bases for J; bases not matched to a gene: 6. The germline gives CDR1 SGHRS, CDR2 YFSETQ.

This clone was found once. In DNA, the CDR3 is TGTGCCAGTAGTTCCCCAGGACGGAACCAAGAGACCCAGTACTTC. As protein: CASSSPGRNQETQYF. The chain combines TRBV19 with TRBJ2-5; D is unclear. The CDR3 is 15 residues long. Trimming took off 5 bases at V and 0 bases at J, with 13 bases between the two ends. Germline lookup yields CDR1 LNHDA and CDR2 SQIVND (reference sequence).

The chain has TRBV2 and TRBJ2-2; 8 bases match TRBD1. Germline V gives CDR1 SNHLY, CDR2 FYNNEI. The CDR3 spans 15 residues. After removal of 6 bases from V and 0 bases from J, the junction contained 3 bases not matched to a gene. In DNA, the CDR3 is TGTGCCAGCAGGGGGGACAGGCCGAACACCGGGGAGCTGTTTTTT. It is translated as CASRGDRPNTGELFF.

This sequence joins TRBV5-1 and TRBJ2-7; D is unresolved. V was trimmed by 0 bases and J by 0 bases, leaving 7 bases between them. The CDR3 sequence is 14 residues long. Germline V CDR1 and CDR2: SGHRS, YFSETQ. CDR3 sequence (DNA): TGCGCCAGCAGCTTGGGGGCACGCTCCTACGAGCAGTACTTC. Translation: CASSLGARSYEQYF.

This clone was counted once. The rearrangement joins TRBV27 to TRBJ1-1, with D possibly matching TRBD1 (6 bases). The CDR3 contains 13 residues. The ends were cut back, 6 bases at V and 4 bases at J, with 12 bases in the middle. CDR1 MNHEY and CDR2 SMNVEV come from the germline V gene (reference sequence). Here the CDR3 reads CASRRGTITEAFF. As DNA, the CDR3 is TGTGCCAGCAGGAGGGGGACGATCACTGAAGCTTTCTTT.

The chain combines TRBV27 with TRBJ1-6, with unresolved D. CDR1 and CDR2 from the germline V gene are MNHEY and SMNVEV (reference sequence). V was cut by 0 bases and J by 10 bases, with 7 bases left in between. CDR3 length: 13 residues. CDR3 residues: CASSLSAQSPLHF. CDR3 DNA: TGTGCCAGCAGTTTATCGGCACAGTCACCCCTCCACTTT.

V usage is TRBV5-1 and J usage is TRBJ2-7; weak D call: TRBD2 (5 bases). Trimming stripped 2 bases from V and 5 bases from J, with 11 bases between. The CDR3 extends over 13 amino acids. CDR1 and CDR2 from the germline V gene are SGHRS and YFSETQ. The CDR3 sequence is CASSFNGENEQYF. The CDR3 nucleotides are TGCGCCAGCAGCTTTAATGGGGAGAACGAGCAGTACTTC. Together with reference TRBV5-1 and TRBJ2-7, the CDR3 gives the full variable domain: KAGVTQTPRYLIKTRGQQVTLSCSPISGHRSVSWYQQTPGQGLQFLFEYFSETQRNKGNFPGRFSGRQFSNSRSEMNVSTLELGDSALYLCASSFNGENEQYFGPGTRLTVT.

The chain combines TRBV27 with TRBJ1-1; D is uncertain. Trimming cost V 4 bases and J 5 bases, with 11 bases left between them. The CDR3 sequence is 13 residues long. CDR1 is MNHEY, CDR2 SMNVEV, per germline (reference sequence). DNA of the CDR3: TGTGCCAGCAGTTCGAGCAGTGGTACTGAAGCTTTCTTT. This codes for CASSSSSGTEAFF.

This clone was counted ten times or more. Distinct nucleotide sequences in the sample also encode this CDR3. CDR3 region: CSVGLNTEAFF. DNA of the CDR3: TGCAGCGTTGGCCTGAACACTGAAGCTTTCTTT. This rearrangement joins TRBV29-1 to TRBJ1-1; D ambiguous. The CDR3 runs to 11 residues. Germline CDR1 reads SQVTM; CDR2 reads ANQGSEA. V lost 4 bases and J 0 bases, leaving 3 bases between the germline ends.

The chain links TRBV7-2 to TRBJ1-4; TRBD1 is a possible D gene (5 bases). V was clipped by 3 bases and J by 8 bases, with 10 bases between them. The CDR3 is 13 amino acids. Germline V CDR1 and CDR2: SGHTA, FQGNSA. The CDR3 DNA reads as TGTGCCAGCAGCTTGTGGGGGACGGAAAAACTGTTTTTT. Its protein product is CASSLWGTEKLFF.